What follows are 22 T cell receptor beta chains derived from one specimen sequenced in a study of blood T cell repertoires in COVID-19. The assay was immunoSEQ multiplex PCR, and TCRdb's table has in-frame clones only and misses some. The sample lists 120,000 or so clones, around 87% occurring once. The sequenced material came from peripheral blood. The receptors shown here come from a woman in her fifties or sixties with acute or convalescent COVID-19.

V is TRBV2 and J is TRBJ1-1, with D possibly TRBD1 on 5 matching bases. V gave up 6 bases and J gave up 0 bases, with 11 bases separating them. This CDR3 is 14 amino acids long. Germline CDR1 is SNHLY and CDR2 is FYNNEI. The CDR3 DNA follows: TGTGCCAGCAGGACAGCTCCCATGAACACTGAAGCTTTCTTT. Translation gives CASRTAPMNTEAFF.

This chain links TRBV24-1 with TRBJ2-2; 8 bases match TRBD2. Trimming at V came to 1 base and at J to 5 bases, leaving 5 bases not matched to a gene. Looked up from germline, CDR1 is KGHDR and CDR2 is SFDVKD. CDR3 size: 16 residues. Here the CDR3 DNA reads TGTGCCACCAGTGATTTTCAAGCGGGAGCAACCGGGGAGCTGTTTTTT. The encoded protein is CATSDFQAGATGELFF.

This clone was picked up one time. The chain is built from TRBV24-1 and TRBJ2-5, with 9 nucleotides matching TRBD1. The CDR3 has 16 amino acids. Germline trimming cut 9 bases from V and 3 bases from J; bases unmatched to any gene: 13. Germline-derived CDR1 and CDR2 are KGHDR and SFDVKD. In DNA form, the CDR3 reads TGTGCCACCGCCGATGGAACAGGGGGCGAAAAAGAGACCCAGTACTTC. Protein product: CATADGTGGEKETQYF.

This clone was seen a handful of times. DNA of the CDR3: TGTGCCAGCAACAGACAGGGGCAGTGGGGTAGTGGGGAGCTGTTTTTT. Its protein product is CASNRQGQWGSGELFF. V usage is TRBV11-2 and J usage is TRBJ2-2; 8 positions agree with TRBD1. Germline V gene data show CDR1 as SGHAT and CDR2 as FQNNGV. V was pared by 7 bases and J by 8 bases, with 15 bases of the junction left unmatched. The CDR3 spans 16 residues.

CDR3 loop: CASSPPRRGAKNIQYF. CDR3 in DNA: TGTGCCAGCAGCCCCCCGAGACGGGGAGCCAAAAACATTCAGTACTTC. This chain connects TRBV11-3 to TRBJ2-4; D possibly corresponds to TRBD2 (5 bases). V gave up 5 bases and J gave up 0 bases, with 14 bases separating them. Germline values: CDR1 SGHNT, CDR2 YENEEA. The CDR3 is made up of 16 amino acids.

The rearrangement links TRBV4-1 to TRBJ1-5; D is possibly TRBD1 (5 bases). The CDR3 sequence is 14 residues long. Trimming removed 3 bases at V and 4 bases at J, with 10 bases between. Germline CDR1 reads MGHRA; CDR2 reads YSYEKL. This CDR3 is CASSQRQLNQPQHF. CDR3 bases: TGCGCCAGCAGCCAGAGACAGCTGAATCAGCCCCAGCATTTT.

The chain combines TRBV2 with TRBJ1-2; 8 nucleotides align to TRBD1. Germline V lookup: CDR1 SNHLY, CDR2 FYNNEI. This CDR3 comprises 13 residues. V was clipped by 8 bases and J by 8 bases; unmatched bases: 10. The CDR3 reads CASVKDRDFGYTF. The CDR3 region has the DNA TGTGCCAGCGTAAAGGACAGGGATTTCGGCTACACCTTC.

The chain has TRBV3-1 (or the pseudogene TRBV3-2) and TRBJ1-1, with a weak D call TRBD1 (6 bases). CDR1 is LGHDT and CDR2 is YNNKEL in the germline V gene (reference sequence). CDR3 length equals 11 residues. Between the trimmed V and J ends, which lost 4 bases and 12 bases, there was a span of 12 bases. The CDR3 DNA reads TGTGCCAGCAGCCGTGGACAGAGAACTTTCTTT. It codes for CASSRGQRTFF.

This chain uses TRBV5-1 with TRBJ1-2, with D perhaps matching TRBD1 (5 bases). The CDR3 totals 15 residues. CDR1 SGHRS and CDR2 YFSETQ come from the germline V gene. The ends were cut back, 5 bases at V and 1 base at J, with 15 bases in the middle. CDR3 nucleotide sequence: TGCGCCAGCAGAGACGACAGACAGCTTAACTATGGCTACACCTTC. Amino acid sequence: CASRDDRQLNYGYTF.

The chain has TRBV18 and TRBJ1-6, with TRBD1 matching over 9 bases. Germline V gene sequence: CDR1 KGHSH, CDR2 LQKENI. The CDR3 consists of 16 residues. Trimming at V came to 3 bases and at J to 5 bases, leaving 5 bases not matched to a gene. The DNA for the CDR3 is TGTGCCAGCTCACCCCGGGACAGGGTGAATAATTCACCCCTCCACTTT. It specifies CASSPRDRVNNSPLHF.

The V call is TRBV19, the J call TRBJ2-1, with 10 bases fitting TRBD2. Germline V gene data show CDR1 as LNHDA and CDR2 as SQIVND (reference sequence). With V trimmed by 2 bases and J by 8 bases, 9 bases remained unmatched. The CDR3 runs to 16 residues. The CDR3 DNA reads TGTGCCAGTAGTATATGGGCTAGCGGGAGAGAAGATGAGCAGTTCTTC. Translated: CASSIWASGREDEQFF.

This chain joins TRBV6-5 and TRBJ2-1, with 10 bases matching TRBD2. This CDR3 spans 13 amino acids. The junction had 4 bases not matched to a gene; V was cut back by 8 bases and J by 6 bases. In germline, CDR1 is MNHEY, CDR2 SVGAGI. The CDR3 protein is CASGSSGSNEQFF. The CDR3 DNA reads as TGTGCCAGCGGCTCTAGCGGGAGCAATGAGCAGTTCTTC.

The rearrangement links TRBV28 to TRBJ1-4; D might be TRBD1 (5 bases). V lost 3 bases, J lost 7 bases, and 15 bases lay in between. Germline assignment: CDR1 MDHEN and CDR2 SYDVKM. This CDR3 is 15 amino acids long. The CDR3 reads CASSLVGAAGEKLFF. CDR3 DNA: TGTGCCAGCAGTTTGGTAGGGGCCGCAGGTGAAAAACTGTTTTTT.

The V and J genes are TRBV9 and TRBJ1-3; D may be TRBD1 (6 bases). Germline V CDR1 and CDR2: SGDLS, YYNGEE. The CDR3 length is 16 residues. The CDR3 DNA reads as TGTGCGTCATCCAGGGGTCACCCAGGTGGGAAGGACACCATATATTTT. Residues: CASSRGHPGGKDTIYF.

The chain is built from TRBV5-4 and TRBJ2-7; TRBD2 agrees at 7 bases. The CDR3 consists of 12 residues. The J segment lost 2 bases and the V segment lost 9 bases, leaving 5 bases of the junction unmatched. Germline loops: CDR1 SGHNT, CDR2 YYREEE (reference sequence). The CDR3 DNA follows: TGTGCCATCAGAGCGGGACCCTACGAGCAGTACTTC. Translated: CAIRAGPYEQYF.

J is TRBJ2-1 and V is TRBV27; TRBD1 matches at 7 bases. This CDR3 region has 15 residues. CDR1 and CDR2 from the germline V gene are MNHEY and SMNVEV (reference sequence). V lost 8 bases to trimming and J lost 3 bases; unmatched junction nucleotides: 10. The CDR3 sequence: CASAGGMSFYNEQFF. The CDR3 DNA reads TGTGCCAGCGCAGGGGGTATGAGTTTCTACAATGAGCAGTTCTTC.

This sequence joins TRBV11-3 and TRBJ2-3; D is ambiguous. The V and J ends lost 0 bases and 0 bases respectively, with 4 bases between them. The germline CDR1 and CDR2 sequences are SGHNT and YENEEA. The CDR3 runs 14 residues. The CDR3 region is CASSLELSTDTQYF. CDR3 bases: TGTGCCAGCAGCTTAGAACTTAGCACAGATACGCAGTATTTT.

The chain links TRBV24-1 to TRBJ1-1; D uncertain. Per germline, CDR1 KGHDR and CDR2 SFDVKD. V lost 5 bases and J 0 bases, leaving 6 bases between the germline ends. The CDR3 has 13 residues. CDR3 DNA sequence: TGTGCCACCAGTGCAGAACTGAACACTGAAGCTTTCTTT. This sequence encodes CATSAELNTEAFF.

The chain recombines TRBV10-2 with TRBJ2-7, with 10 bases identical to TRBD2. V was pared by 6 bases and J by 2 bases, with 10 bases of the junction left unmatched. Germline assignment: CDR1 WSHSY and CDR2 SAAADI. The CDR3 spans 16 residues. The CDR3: CASRKSGRGGTYEQYF. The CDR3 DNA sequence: TGCGCCAGCAGGAAAAGCGGGAGGGGGGGCACCTACGAGCAGTACTTC.

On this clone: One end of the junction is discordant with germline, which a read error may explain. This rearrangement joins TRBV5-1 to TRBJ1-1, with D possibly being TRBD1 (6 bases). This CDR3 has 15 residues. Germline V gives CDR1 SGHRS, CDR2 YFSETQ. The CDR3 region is CARSPGGGLNTEAFF. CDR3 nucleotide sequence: TGCGCCCGCAGCCCGGGGGGGGGCCTGAACACTGAAGCTTTCTTT.

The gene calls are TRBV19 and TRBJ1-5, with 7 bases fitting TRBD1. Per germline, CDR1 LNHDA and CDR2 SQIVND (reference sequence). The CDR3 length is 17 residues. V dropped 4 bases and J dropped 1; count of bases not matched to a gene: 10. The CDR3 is CASSSVATGVSNQPQHF. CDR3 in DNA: TGTGCCAGTAGTAGCGTCGCTACAGGGGTCAGCAATCAGCCCCAGCATTTT.

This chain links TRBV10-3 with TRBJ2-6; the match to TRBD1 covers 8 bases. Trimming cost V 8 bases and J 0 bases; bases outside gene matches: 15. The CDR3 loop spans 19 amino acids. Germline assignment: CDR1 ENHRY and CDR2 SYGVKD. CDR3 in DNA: TGTGCCATCCGCGCCGGACAGGGTTACTCCGACTCTGGGGCCAACGTCCTGACTTTC. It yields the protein CAIRAGQGYSDSGANVLTF.